Listed here are 29 T cell receptor beta chains from one sample, sequenced in a study of T-cell reconstitution after alpha-beta-depleted transplantation in children (dated by TCRdb to about 2016). This sample's treatment or condition label indicates: allogeneic hematopoietic cell transplantation with graft depleted of TCRalphabeta T cells and CD19 B cells. Library generation was performed with PCR. Instrument used: Illumina HiSeq 2500. Molecular barcoding was employed in the preparation of TCR libraries, with unique molecular identifiers being used to normalize TCRbeta repertoire quantification. TCRdb reprocessed the public reads (quality trimming at Q25 with fastp, clone calling with MiXCR) and kept in-frame beta chains. Each entry merges the rows of one CDR3 protein and shows their most common DNA and genes. The sample has around 50,000 distinct CDR3 sequences on record, 40% to 60% of them singletons. The top ten constitute roughly two fifths of the sample.

The source material was peripheral blood, sampled before TCRalphabeta/CD19-depleted stem cell transplant. The receptors derive from a boy under two years old with SCID, due to receive a stem cell transplant.

The table lists this clonotype with a few counts. The chain links TRBV7-7 to TRBJ2-7; 8 bases match TRBD1. With 5 bases clipped from V and 1 base from J, the junction kept 7 bases outside the gene matches. This CDR3 region has 15 residues. The germline V gene encodes CDR1 SSHAT and CDR2 FNYEAQ (reference sequence). The CDR3 spells CASSQGAAGSYEQYF. CDR3 nucleotide sequence: TGTGCCAGCAGCCAGGGGGCGGCAGGTTCCTACGAGCAGTACTTC.

The chain is built from TRBV20-1 and TRBJ2-3, with a weak D call TRBD1 (6 bases). CDR1 is DFQATT, CDR2 SNEGSKA, per germline (reference sequence). The ends were cut back, 6 bases at V and 1 base at J, with 17 bases in the middle. CDR3 length: 15 amino acids. The DNA for the CDR3 is TGCAGTGCCATGGACAGACGACAGGGCACAGATACGCAGTATTTT. It yields the protein CSAMDRRQGTDTQYF.

In its sample, this clonotype is medium-sized (0.01 to 0.1%). This chain connects TRBV7-3 to TRBJ2-6, with a weak D call TRBD2 (6 bases). The CDR3 is 18 amino acids. V lost 5 bases and J lost 0, with 17 bases in between. CDR1 SGHTA and CDR2 FQGTGA come from the germline V gene. For the CDR3, the DNA is TGTGCCAGCAGCGACGGACTATCCGGCGACTCTGGGGCCAACGTCCTGACTTTC. Its translation is CASSDGLSGDSGANVLTF.

The rearrangement uses TRBV12-2 and TRBJ1-1; the table names TRBD1, a call not compared with the DNA. TRBV12-2 is listed as a pseudogene. The CDR3 spans 17 residues. The CDR3 reads CASRLGGQGAMWTEAFF. CDR3 in DNA: TGTGCAAGTCGCTTAGGCGGACAGGGGGCGATGTGGACTGAAGCTTTCTTT.

This clonotype has ten or more counts. The J gene is TRBJ2-7, the V gene TRBV7-7; D tentatively fits TRBD1 or TRBD2 (5 bases each). Per the germline V gene, CDR1 is SSHAT and CDR2 is FNYEAQ (reference sequence). V lost 1 base and J lost 6, with 16 bases in between. The CDR3 loop spans 15 amino acids. The DNA for the CDR3 is TGTGCCAGCAGCTTAGGGGACGGTGACCTAACCGAGCAGTACTTC. This codes for CASSLGDGDLTEQYF.

The V call is TRBV7-6, the J call TRBJ1-1, with D uncertain. Germline V CDR1 and CDR2: SGHVS, FNYEAQ. There are 13 residues in the CDR3. Trimming pared 7 bases from V and 0 bases from J, leaving 9 bases between. The CDR3 region is CASTQVLNTEAFF. The CDR3 DNA follows: TGTGCCAGCACGCAGGTCTTGAACACTGAAGCTTTCTTT.

The chain couples TRBV3-1 to TRBJ2-1; D may be TRBD2 (6 bases). The CDR3 runs 16 residues. V dropped 1 base and J dropped 0 bases, with 10 bases sitting between them. CDR1 and CDR2 from the germline V gene are LGHDT and YNNKEL (reference sequence). As DNA, the CDR3 is TGTGCCAGCAGCCAAGTTGGGGGGAGCTCCTACAATGAGCAGTTCTTC. This gives the protein CASSQVGGSSYNEQFF.

This clonotype occurred a few times. The chain is built from TRBV18 and TRBJ2-7; 7 bases agree with TRBD1. The germline gives CDR1 KGHSH, CDR2 LQKENI. The CDR3 is 13 residues long. Trimming took 3 bases from V and 5 from J; bases not matched to a gene: 4. The CDR3 region is CASSPGQTHEQYF. In DNA form, the CDR3 reads TGTGCCAGCTCACCGGGACAGACCCACGAGCAGTACTTC.

The rearrangement links TRBV4-3 to TRBJ2-1; D might be TRBD1 (7 bases). The length of the CDR3 is 16 residues. Germline loops: CDR1 LGHNA, CDR2 YSLEER. V was clipped by 4 bases and J by 4 bases, with 17 bases between them. The CDR3 DNA is TGCGCCAGCAGCCCGGAGCAGGGGGGAGCATACAATGAGCAGTTCTTC. Its translation: CASSPEQGGAYNEQFF.

CDR3 DNA: TGCGCCAGCTCGGGACAGCCGACAGATACGCAGTATTTT. Its translation is CASSGQPTDTQYF. This chain uses TRBV5-1 with TRBJ2-3; 7 positions match TRBD1. Germline V gene lookup returns CDR1 SGHRS and CDR2 YFSETQ. J was trimmed by 3 bases and V by 7 bases; bases with no gene match: 5. The length of the CDR3 is 13 residues.

This sequence joins TRBV6-2 or TRBV6-3 and TRBJ2-1, with TRBD2 identical over 8 bases. The CDR3 covers 15 residues. Germline V gene lookup returns CDR1 MNHEY and CDR2 SVGEGT. V trimming: 2 bases; J trimming: 6 bases; junction bases outside the gene matches: 6. The chain's CDR3 is CASSYNPGGSNEQFF. Written as DNA, the CDR3 is TGTGCCAGCAGTTACAACCCGGGGGGGAGCAATGAGCAGTTCTTC.

This sequence joins TRBV5-8 and TRBJ1-1; D remains ambiguous. The CDR3 totals 14 residues. V dropped 3 bases and J dropped 1 base, with 10 bases sitting between them. The germline V gene encodes CDR1 SGHTS and CDR2 YDEGEE. The DNA of the CDR3 is TGTGCCAGCAGCTCCGGGCAACCGAACACTGAAGCTTTCTTT. Translation gives CASSSGQPNTEAFF. Supplemented by reference TRBV5-8 and TRBJ1-1, the full variable domain reads EAGVTQSPTHLIKTRGQQATLRCSPISGHTSVYWYQQALGLGLQFLLWYDEGEERNRGNFPPRFSGRQFPNYSSELNVNALELEDSALYLCASSSGQPNTEAFFGQGTRLTVV.

This clonotype was observed a single time. The rearrangement joins TRBV6-1 to TRBJ2-2; D might be TRBD1 or TRBD2, each matching 6 bases. The germline CDR1 and CDR2 sequences are MNHNS and SASEGT. The V end was cut by 6 bases, the J end by 6 bases, with 20 bases between. There are 16 residues in the CDR3. This CDR3 reads CASRPRDTEGPGELFF. The CDR3 DNA follows: TGTGCCAGCAGGCCCCGGGACACGGAGGGCCCCGGGGAGCTGTTTTTT.

The V call is TRBV5-1, the J call TRBJ1-2; D is unclear. This CDR3 is built from 13 residues. The germline V and J ends were trimmed by 0 bases and 1 base, with 4 bases remaining between them. Germline CDR1 SGHRS, CDR2 YFSETQ. The CDR3 nucleotides are TGCGCCAGCAGCTTGGGACATAACTATGGCTACACCTTC. As protein: CASSLGHNYGYTF.

The chain couples TRBV6-5 to TRBJ2-5; D might be TRBD2 (6 bases). Germline V gene sequence: CDR1 MNHEY, CDR2 SVGAGI. The CDR3 length is 17 residues. Between the trimmed V and J ends, which lost 4 bases and 0 bases, there was a span of 18 bases. This CDR3 reads CASSSLGAGTYQETQYF. In DNA form, the CDR3 reads TGTGCCAGCAGTTCCCTTGGGGCGGGGACCTACCAAGAGACCCAGTACTTC.

The chain is built from TRBV7-9 and TRBJ1-5, with 7 bases identical to TRBD1. V was clipped by 5 bases and J by 3 bases; unmatched bases: 7. Germline loops: CDR1 SEHNR, CDR2 FQNEAQ (reference sequence). This CDR3 comprises 15 residues. The CDR3 protein is CASSPGQLHNQPQHF. Written as DNA, the CDR3 is TGTGCCAGCAGCCCGGGACAGCTTCACAATCAGCCCCAGCATTTT.

The V gene is TRBV20-1, the J gene TRBJ2-5; no definite D call. Trimming took off 3 bases at V and 2 bases at J, with 7 bases between the two ends. Per germline, CDR1 DFQATT and CDR2 SNEGSKA (reference sequence). The CDR3 spans 12 residues. For the CDR3, the DNA is TGCAGTGCTAGCGGGTCGCAAGAGACCCAGTACTTC. Translation: CSASGSQETQYF.

This chain uses TRBV5-6 with TRBJ2-5; 13 nucleotides align to TRBD2. Germline V gives CDR1 SGHDT, CDR2 YYEEEE. After removal of 3 bases from V and 7 bases from J, the junction contained 15 bases not matched to a gene. This CDR3 has 18 residues. CDR3: CASSSETSGGTIGRTQYF. The CDR3 DNA reads as TGTGCCAGCAGCTCGGAGACTAGCGGGGGGACCATTGGTCGGACCCAGTACTTC.

The V and J genes are TRBV7-9 and TRBJ2-1, with TRBD1 matching 7 bases. This CDR3 is built from 16 residues. Germline V lookup: CDR1 SEHNR, CDR2 FQNEAQ (reference sequence). The junction had 6 bases not matched to a gene; V was cut back by 3 bases and J by 1 base. CDR3 sequence reads: CASSFVGGQSYNEQFF. For the CDR3, the DNA is TGTGCCAGCAGCTTTGTAGGGGGCCAATCCTACAATGAGCAGTTCTTC.

The chain carries TRBV20-1 and TRBJ2-3; D possibly corresponds to TRBD1 (6 bases). Trimming pared 6 bases from V and 3 bases from J, leaving 16 bases between. The CDR3 sequence is 14 residues long. Germline assignment: CDR1 DFQATT and CDR2 SNEGSKA (reference sequence). In DNA form, the CDR3 reads TGCAGTGCCGAGGGCGTGGGGACAACAGATACGCAGTATTTT. As protein: CSAEGVGTTDTQYF.

The J gene is TRBJ2-5, the V gene TRBV12-3 or TRBV12-4; D may be TRBD1 or TRBD2 (5 bases each). The CDR3 sequence is 18 residues long. V dropped 3 bases and J dropped 2 bases, with 22 bases sitting between them. Here the CDR3 reads CASSFFFGHRDLQETQYF. CDR3 sequence (DNA): TGTGCCAGCAGTTTTTTTTTTGGGCACCGGGACCTTCAAGAGACCCAGTACTTC.

V usage is TRBV11-2 and J usage is TRBJ2-7; TRBD2 aligns across 9 bases. Germline values: CDR1 SGHAT, CDR2 FQNNGV. The CDR3 runs to 18 residues. The V gene end was trimmed by 5 bases and the J gene end by 2 bases; junction bases not matched to a gene: 16. The CDR3 region has the DNA TGTGCCAGCAGCCACCCAGGTAGCGGGGGCCCTACCGCCTACGAGCAGTACTTC. Its protein product is CASSHPGSGGPTAYEQYF.

The chain couples TRBV4-3 to TRBJ2-5; D not certain. Germline CDR1 LGHNA, CDR2 YSLEER. V dropped 1 base and J dropped 4 bases, with 10 bases sitting between them. There are 14 residues in the CDR3. The DNA for the CDR3 is TGCGCCAGCAGCCAAGCGTCAGTGGGAGAGACCCAGTACTTC. It translates to CASSQASVGETQYF.

This clonotype was recorded a few times. This chain uses TRBV7-2 with TRBJ1-1, with D unresolved. From germline, CDR1 is SGHTA and CDR2 FQGNSA. The CDR3 has 12 amino acids. Trimming removed 2 bases at V and 2 bases at J, with 3 bases between. The CDR3 nucleotides read TGTGCCAGCAGCTTATTAAACACTGAAGCTTTCTTT. Amino acids: CASSLLNTEAFF.

As concerns this clonotype: The junction and the germline gene differ at one end; a read error may be behind it. The rearrangement uses TRBV4-1 and TRBJ1-1; perhaps TRBD1 as D (6 bases). This CDR3 spans 16 amino acids. Germline V gene sequence: CDR1 MGHRA, CDR2 YSYEKL. CDR3 sequence reads: CASSQGSNRSSPRGKF. The CDR3 DNA follows: TGCGCCAGCAGCCAAGGCTCAAACCGGTCCAGTCCCAGGGGAAAATTT.

This chain links TRBV5-1 with TRBJ2-2; 10 bases match TRBD2. V was clipped by 1 base and J by 4 bases; unmatched bases: 1. CDR3 length equals 15 residues. Germline lookup yields CDR1 SGHRS and CDR2 YFSETQ. CDR3 sequence: CASSLSGGATGELFF. Here the CDR3 DNA reads TGCGCCAGCAGCTTGAGCGGGGGGGCCACCGGGGAGCTGTTTTTT. The entire variable domain, with the rest obtained from reference TRBV5-1 and TRBJ2-2, is as follows: KAGVTQTPRYLIKTRGQQVTLSCSPISGHRSVSWYQQTPGQGLQFLFEYFSETQRNKGNFPGRFSGRQFSNSRSEMNVSTLELGDSALYLCASSLSGGATGELFFGEGSRLTVL.

This chain joins TRBV20-1 and TRBJ2-3; TRBD1 or TRBD2 may be the D gene (5 bases each). This CDR3 region has 13 residues. Germline V gene data show CDR1 as DFQATT and CDR2 as SNEGSKA (reference sequence). V was pared by 3 bases and J by 4 bases, with 11 bases between. Here the CDR3 reads CSARRGASDTQYF. CDR3 nucleotides: TGCAGTGCTAGGAGGGGAGCGTCAGATACGCAGTATTTT.

The chain joins TRBV4-2 to TRBJ2-1; D call uncertain. The CDR3 is 16 residues long. With 0 bases removed from V and 3 bases from J, the gap between germline ends came to 12 bases. Germline CDR1 LGHNA, CDR2 YNFKEQ. CDR3 bases: TGTGCCAGCAGCCAAGATCCCAGCGATATCTACAATGAGCAGTTCTTC. Translating it yields CASSQDPSDIYNEQFF.

This clonotype was recorded once. The chain uses TRBV27 and TRBJ2-3, with D possibly matching TRBD2 (7 bases). CDR1 is MNHEY, CDR2 SMNVEV, per germline (reference sequence). Between the trimmed V and J ends, which lost 6 bases and 0 bases, there was a span of 25 bases. The CDR3 consists of 19 residues. The CDR3 region has the DNA TGTGCCAGCAGACGGAAAGGGGGGGGCCCTTCCCCTAGCACAGATACGCAGTATTTT. Its protein product is CASRRKGGGPSPSTDTQYF.